This T cell receptor (beta chain) was sequenced during a study of blood T cell repertoires in COVID-19. This CDR3 spans 16 amino acids. The germline gives CDR1 LNHDA, CDR2 SQIVND (reference sequence). The V and J ends lost 5 bases and 5 bases, in that order; junction bases with no gene match: 10. Assay used: immunoSEQ multiplex PCR; TCRdb lists only in-frame clones, some missing. The sample records more than 70,000 clones, 86% being singletons. The TCR sequence derives from a man aged 60-69 years with acute or convalescent COVID-19. The V call is TRBV19, the J call TRBJ1-1; 11 bases map to TRBD1. Material for sequencing was peripheral blood. CDR3 in amino acids: CASSQRTGGGRTEAFF. CDR3 sequence (DNA): TGTGCCAGTAGTCAGAGGACAGGGGGCGGTCGGACTGAAGCTTTCTTT. Based on the CDR3 plus reference TRBV19 and TRBJ1-1, the full variable domain is DGGITQSPKYLFRKEGQNVTLSCEQNLNHDAMYWYRQDPGQGLRLIYYSQIVNDFQKGDIAEGYSVSREKKESFPLTVTSAQKNPTAFYLCASSQRTGGGRTEAFFGQGTRLTVV.